One T cell receptor beta chain is described in this entry. In this CDR3 the conserved last residue, phenylalanine or tryptophan, is missing, so a read error is likely. TCR beta CDR3 regions were amplified from RNA transcripts. TCR CDR3 underwent first-round RT-PCR with the HTBI primer set. TCRdb used MiXCR to reprocess the multiplex PCR reads, holding one entry per CDR3 protein. This sample has some 440,000 distinct CDR3 sequences, with around a sixth found just once. The CDR3 has 14 residues. Germline CDR1 DFQATT, CDR2 SNEGSKA (reference sequence). Trimming took 0 bases from V and 7 from J, leaving 13 bases between them. This sample is drawn from a study of T cells in Graves' hyperthyroidism and ophthalmopathy.

This chain joins TRBV20-1 and TRBJ1-5; D is undetermined. The TCR originated in a woman aged 18 to 35 with Graves' hyperthyroidism. Sequencing input: blood. The DNA of the CDR3 is TGCAGTGCTAGAGAGGGCAGGCTAGGGCAGCCCCAGCATCTT. This encodes CSAREGRLGQPQHL.